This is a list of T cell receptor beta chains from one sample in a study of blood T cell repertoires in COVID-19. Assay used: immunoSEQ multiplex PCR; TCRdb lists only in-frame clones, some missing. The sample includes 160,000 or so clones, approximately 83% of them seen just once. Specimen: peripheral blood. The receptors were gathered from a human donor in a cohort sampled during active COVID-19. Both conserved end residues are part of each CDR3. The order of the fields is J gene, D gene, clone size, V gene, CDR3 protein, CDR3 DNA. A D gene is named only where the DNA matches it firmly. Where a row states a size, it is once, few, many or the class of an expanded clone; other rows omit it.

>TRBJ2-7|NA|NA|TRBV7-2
CASSLVGGESEQYF
TGTGCCAGCAGCTTAGTGGGGGGTGAAAGCGAGCAGTACTTC
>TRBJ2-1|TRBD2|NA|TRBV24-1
CATSSGGASDEQFF
TGTGCCACCAGTAGCGGGGGGGCCTCGGATGAGCAGTTCTTC
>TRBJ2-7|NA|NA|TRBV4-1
CASSQEDTLYEQYF
TGCGCCAGCAGCCAAGAAGACACCCTCTACGAGCAGTACTTC
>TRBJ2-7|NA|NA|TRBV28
CASSFPGSYEQYF
TGTGCCAGCAGTTTCCCAGGGTCGTACGAGCAGTACTTC
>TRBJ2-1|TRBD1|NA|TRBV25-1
CASSEPDRAYNEQFF
TGTGCCAGCAGTGAGCCAGACAGGGCCTACAATGAGCAGTTCTTC
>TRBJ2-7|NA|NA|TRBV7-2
CASSLDLGGYEQYF
TGTGCCAGCAGCTTAGACCTAGGAGGCTACGAGCAGTACTTC
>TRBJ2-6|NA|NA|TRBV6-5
CASIGGSGANVLTF
TGTGCCAGCATCGGGGGCTCTGGGGCCAACGTCCTGACTTTC
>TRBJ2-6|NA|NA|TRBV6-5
CASSRDTSGANVLTF
TGTGCCAGCAGTCGGGACACCTCTGGGGCCAACGTCCTGACTTTC
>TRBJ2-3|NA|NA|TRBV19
CASSIYHSSTDTQYF
TGTGCCAGTAGTATTTATCACAGTAGCACAGATACGCAGTATTTT
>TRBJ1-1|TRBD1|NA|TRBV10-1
CASSSQGGGEAFF
TGCGCCAGCAGTTCACAGGGGGGCGGTGAAGCTTTCTTT
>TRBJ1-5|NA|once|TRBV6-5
CASRPRNNQPQHF
TGTGCCAGCAGGCCGAGGAACAATCAGCCCCAGCATTTT
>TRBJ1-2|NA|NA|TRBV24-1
CATSETSRLGYTF
TGTGCCACCAGTGAAACATCCCGACTGGGCTACACCTTC
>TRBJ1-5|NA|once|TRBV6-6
CASREGNQPQHF
TGTGCCAGCAGGGAGGGAAATCAGCCCCAGCATTTT
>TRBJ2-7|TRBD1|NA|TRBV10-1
CASSEGQPYEQYF
TGCGCCAGCAGCGAGGGACAGCCCTACGAGCAGTACTTC
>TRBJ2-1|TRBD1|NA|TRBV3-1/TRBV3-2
CASSQAGTGGLNEQFF
TGTGCCAGCAGCCAAGCCGGGACAGGGGGCTTGAATGAGCAGTTCTTC
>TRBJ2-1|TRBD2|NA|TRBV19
CATSGTSLNEQFF
TGTGCCACTTCCGGGACTAGCCTCAATGAGCAGTTCTTC
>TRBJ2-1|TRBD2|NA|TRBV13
CASSQWTSGRVGEQFF
TGTGCCAGCAGCCAGTGGACTAGCGGGAGGGTAGGCGAGCAGTTCTTC
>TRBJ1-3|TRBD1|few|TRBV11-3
CASSSGTGSTGNTIYF
TGTGCCAGCAGCTCCGGGACAGGGTCAACTGGAAACACCATATATTTT
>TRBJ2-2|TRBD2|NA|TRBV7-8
CASRLLAGAGELFF
TGTGCCAGCAGGTTATTAGCGGGAGCCGGGGAGCTGTTTTTT
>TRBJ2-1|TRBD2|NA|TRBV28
CASTSSGISSYNEQFF
TGTGCCAGCACTAGTAGCGGGATAAGCTCCTACAATGAGCAGTTCTTC
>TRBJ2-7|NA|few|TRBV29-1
CSVEDKGDYEQYF
TGCAGCGTTGAAGATAAGGGGGACTACGAGCAGTACTTC
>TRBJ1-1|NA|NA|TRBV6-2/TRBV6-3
CASSYRAGTEAFF
TGTGCCAGCAGTTATAGGGCGGGTACTGAAGCTTTCTTT
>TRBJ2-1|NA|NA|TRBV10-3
CAISGAPSRRDDNEQFF
TGTGCCATCAGTGGGGCTCCTAGCCGCCGAGACGACAATGAGCAGTTCTTC
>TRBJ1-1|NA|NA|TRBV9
CASSVRTENTEAFF
TGTGCCAGCAGCGTACGGACAGAAAACACTGAAGCTTTCTTT
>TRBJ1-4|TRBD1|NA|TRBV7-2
CASSLHYRGDEKLFF
TGTGCCAGCAGCCTTCACTACAGGGGAGATGAAAAACTGTTTTTT
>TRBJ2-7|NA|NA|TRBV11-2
CASSLVSLTYEQYF
TGTGCCAGCAGCTTAGTTAGCCTTACCTACGAGCAGTACTTC
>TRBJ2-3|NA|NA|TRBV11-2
CASSLGGSTDTQYF
TGTGCCAGCAGCTTAGGAGGGAGCACAGATACGCAGTATTTT
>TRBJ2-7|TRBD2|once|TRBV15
CATSRDSGGRSYEQYF
TGTGCCACCAGCAGAGATAGCGGGGGTCGCTCCTACGAGCAGTACTTC
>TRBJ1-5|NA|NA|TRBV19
CASRGGGQPQHF
TGTGCCAGTAGAGGTGGGGGGCAGCCCCAGCATTTT
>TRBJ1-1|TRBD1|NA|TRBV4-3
CASSQSGQGMIDTEAFF
TGCGCCAGCAGCCAATCGGGACAGGGGATGATCGACACTGAAGCTTTCTTT
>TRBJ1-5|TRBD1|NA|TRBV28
CASSRSRTGYQPQHF
TGTGCCAGCAGTCGATCGAGGACAGGATATCAGCCCCAGCATTTT
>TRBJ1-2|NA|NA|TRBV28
CASGTGGYTF
TGTGCCAGCGGCACGGGTGGCTACACCTTC
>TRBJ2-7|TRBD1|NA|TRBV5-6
CASSLGPSAGGNEQYF
TGTGCCAGCAGCTTAGGACCCTCCGCAGGGGGCAACGAGCAGTACTTC
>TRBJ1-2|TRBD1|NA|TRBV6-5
CASRDDRAPRRGYTF
TGTGCCAGCAGGGACGACAGGGCGCCGCGTCGGGGCTACACCTTC
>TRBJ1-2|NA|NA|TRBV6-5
CASTWWWEEGYGYTF
TGTGCCAGCACGTGGTGGTGGGAAGAGGGCTATGGCTACACCTTC
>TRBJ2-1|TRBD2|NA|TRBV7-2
CASSVSGGANEQFF
TGTGCCAGCAGCGTTAGCGGGGGGGCGAATGAGCAGTTCTTC
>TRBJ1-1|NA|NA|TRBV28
CASSLTLQAFF
TGTGCCAGCAGTCTAACCCTCCAAGCTTTCTTT
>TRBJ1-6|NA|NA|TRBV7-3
CASSLTRVRDGSPLHF
TGTGCCAGCAGCTTAACTCGGGTCAGGGATGGTTCACCCCTCCACTTT
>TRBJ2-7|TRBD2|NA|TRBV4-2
CASSQGTGGGSYEQYF
TGTGCCAGCAGCCAAGGAACCGGGGGGGGCTCCTACGAGCAGTACTTC
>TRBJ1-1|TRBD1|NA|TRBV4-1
CASSPGDRGMNTEAFF
TGCGCCAGCAGCCCAGGGGACAGGGGTATGAACACTGAAGCTTTCTTT
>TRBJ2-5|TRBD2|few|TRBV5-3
CARSSLAGEVPETQYF
TGTGCCAGAAGCTCCTTGGCGGGAGAGGTTCCAGAGACCCAGTACTTC
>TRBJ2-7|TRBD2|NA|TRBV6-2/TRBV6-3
CASSLTSGGYEQYF
TGTGCCAGCAGTTTGACTAGCGGAGGCTACGAGCAGTACTTC
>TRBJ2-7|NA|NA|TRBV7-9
CASSPSERTYEQYF
TGTGCCAGCAGCCCATCCGAGAGGACCTACGAGCAGTACTTC
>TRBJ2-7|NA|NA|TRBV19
CASSDLGGLGEQYF
TGTGCCAGTAGTGACCTCGGGGGTTTAGGCGAGCAGTACTTC
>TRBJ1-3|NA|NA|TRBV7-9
CASSLATGTGGNTIYF
TGTGCCAGCAGCTTAGCAACAGGGACGGGAGGAAACACCATATATTTT
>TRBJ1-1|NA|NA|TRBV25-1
CASGEGRVTEAFF
TGTGCCAGCGGAGAGGGGAGGGTAACTGAAGCTTTCTTT
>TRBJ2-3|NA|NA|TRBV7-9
CAAAGQGIPSTDTQYF
TGTGCCGCAGCGGGGCAGGGGATACCCAGCACAGATACGCAGTATTTT
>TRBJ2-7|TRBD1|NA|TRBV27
CASNGTGDEQYF
TGTGCCAGCAACGGGACAGGGGACGAGCAGTACTTC
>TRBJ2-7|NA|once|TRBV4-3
CASSQDEGTGREQYF
TGCGCCAGCAGCCAAGACGAGGGAACTGGACGTGAGCAGTACTTC